The 17 T cell receptor beta chains presented below share a single source sample, sequenced in a study of blood T cell repertoires in COVID-19. The repertoire was sequenced with immunoSEQ multiplex PCR; TCRdb's copy has only in-frame clones and lacks some. The data contain under 200,000 clones, 83% of them singletons. Specimen: peripheral blood. Source of these receptors: a woman of 80 years or more with acute or convalescent COVID-19.

CDR3 region: CAWSQNRGGYEQYF. For the CDR3, the DNA is TGTGCCTGGAGCCAAAACCGGGGAGGCTACGAGCAGTACTTC. The chain employs TRBV30 and TRBJ2-7; maybe TRBD2 (6 bases). V was trimmed by 3 bases and J by 3 bases, leaving 15 bases between them. The germline CDR1 and CDR2 sequences are GTSNPN and SVGIG (reference sequence). This CDR3 spans 14 amino acids.

V gene TRBV27 combines with J gene TRBJ1-1, with D perhaps matching TRBD1 (5 bases). The V end was cut by 8 bases, the J end by 4 bases, with 14 bases between. The germline V gene has CDR1 MNHEY and CDR2 SMNVEV (reference sequence). This CDR3 is 13 amino acids long. The CDR3 DNA follows: TGTGCCAGCCGGTGGGAGGGGAGCACTGAAGCTTTCTTT. Translating gives CASRWEGSTEAFF.

This clone was seen only a few times. The V and J genes are TRBV7-2 and TRBJ2-7, with 7 bases identical to TRBD1. The CDR3 is made up of 12 amino acids. Germline CDR1 is SGHTA and CDR2 is FQGNSA. V was clipped by 5 bases and J by 6 bases; unmatched bases: 4. The CDR3: CASSQRTGEQYF. In DNA, the CDR3 is TGTGCCAGCAGCCAGAGGACAGGCGAGCAGTACTTC.

This clone was seen once. The chain links TRBV4-2 to TRBJ1-6; 7 bases agree with TRBD1. CDR1 is LGHNA, CDR2 YNFKEQ, per germline. The junction had 6 bases not matched to a gene; V was cut back by 3 bases and J by 1 base. This CDR3 contains 17 residues. The CDR3 bases are TGTGCCAGCAGCCATCGGAAGACAGGGTCCTATAATTCACCCCTCCACTTT. Amino acid sequence: CASSHRKTGSYNSPLHF.

The rearrangement uses TRBV4-3 and TRBJ1-2; D is unclear. The germline gives CDR1 LGHNA, CDR2 YSLEER. The V end was cut by 0 bases, the J end by 8 bases, with 19 bases between. The CDR3 runs to 16 residues. The CDR3 DNA reads TGCGCCAGCAGCCAAGATCCTACGGTGACTTCTGGAGGCTACACCTTC. It specifies CASSQDPTVTSGGYTF.

The genes are TRBV11-3 and TRBJ2-3, with TRBD1 as a possible D gene (6 bases). Between the trimmed V and J ends, which lost 5 bases and 3 bases, there was a span of 9 bases. This CDR3 is 13 amino acids long. In germline, CDR1 is SGHNT, CDR2 YENEEA. This chain's CDR3 is CASSHDRTDTQYF. The CDR3 DNA is TGTGCCAGCAGCCACGACAGGACAGATACGCAGTATTTT.

The chain combines TRBV7-2 with TRBJ2-5; 12 bases line up with TRBD2. Germline V gene lookup returns CDR1 SGHTA and CDR2 FQGNSA. The CDR3 loop spans 15 amino acids. Trimming removed 5 bases from V and 1 base from J; junction bases left unmatched: 2. CDR3 sequence (DNA): TGTGCCAGCAGCGCGACTAGCGGGGGCCAAGAGACCCAGTACTTC. Translation: CASSATSGGQETQYF.

V usage is TRBV2 and J usage is TRBJ2-3, with D uncertain. The CDR3 totals 14 residues. V lost 2 bases to trimming and J lost 1 base, with 7 bases between them. CDR1 SNHLY and CDR2 FYNNEI come from the germline V gene. CDR3 sequence (DNA): TGTGCCAGCAGTGAACTAGTCGGCACAGATACGCAGTATTTT. This gives the protein CASSELVGTDTQYF.

The J gene is TRBJ1-2, the V gene TRBV7-9; D may be TRBD1 (5 bases). V shed 2 bases and J shed 4 bases, with 8 bases lying between them. Germline assignment: CDR1 SEHNR and CDR2 FQNEAQ (reference sequence). The CDR3 has 13 residues. The CDR3 spells CASSLSGFYGYTF. The CDR3 bases are TGTGCCAGCAGCTTATCAGGGTTCTATGGCTACACCTTC.

The chain recombines TRBV6-5 with TRBJ1-5, with D unresolved. V shed 0 bases and J shed 6 bases, with 15 bases lying between them. The CDR3 covers 16 residues. Germline assignment: CDR1 MNHEY and CDR2 SVGAGI. The CDR3 sequence is CASSYSNSGIGQPQHF. CDR3 nucleotide sequence: TGTGCCAGCAGTTACTCGAACAGTGGAATAGGTCAGCCCCAGCATTTT.

As regards this clone: Other DNA sequences of this sample code for an identical CDR3. The chain is built from TRBV19 and TRBJ1-5; a weak D match, TRBD1 (6 bases). V was pared by 7 bases and J by 0 bases, with 13 bases between. This CDR3 has 15 amino acids. In germline, CDR1 is LNHDA, CDR2 SQIVND (reference sequence). The CDR3 bases are TGTGCCAGTAAGCGGACAGATAATAGCAATCAGCCCCAGCATTTT. Protein product: CASKRTDNSNQPQHF.

The chain employs TRBV2 and TRBJ2-5; a possible D gene is TRBD1 (5 bases). The V end was cut by 7 bases, the J end by 2 bases, with 11 bases between. This CDR3 has 13 amino acids. Germline values: CDR1 SNHLY, CDR2 FYNNEI. As DNA, the CDR3 is TGTGCCAGCACGATTAGACAGCAAGAGACCCAGTACTTC. Translating it yields CASTIRQQETQYF.

The V call is TRBV9, the J call TRBJ1-1, with D possibly matching TRBD1 (6 bases). This CDR3 comprises 14 residues. Germline V CDR1 and CDR2: SGDLS, YYNGEE. Trimming cost V 4 bases and J 2 bases, with 12 bases left between them. CDR3 sequence: CASSPGHQNTEAFF. As DNA, the CDR3 is TGTGCCAGCAGCCCGGGACACCAAAACACTGAAGCTTTCTTT.

This sequence joins TRBV18 and TRBJ1-1; D is undetermined. This CDR3 contains 13 residues. V was shortened by 2 bases and J by 4 bases, with 8 bases between the two germline ends. Germline loops: CDR1 KGHSH, CDR2 LQKENI. The CDR3 sequence: CASSPALSTEAFF. The CDR3 coding sequence is TGTGCCAGCTCACCAGCACTGAGCACTGAAGCTTTCTTT.

The chain is built from TRBV11-1 and TRBJ1-2, with 9 bases identical to TRBD1. This CDR3 has 15 residues. Germline V CDR1 and CDR2: SGHAT, FQDESV (reference sequence). J lost 8 bases, V lost 5 bases, and 12 bases had no gene match. CDR3 residues: CASSPPGQGAGGYTF. CDR3 coding DNA: TGTGCCAGCAGCCCTCCGGGACAGGGCGCTGGAGGCTACACCTTC.

The table lists this clone with a count of one. The chain employs TRBV6-1 and TRBJ1-1; TRBD1 might be the D (5 bases). V lost 4 bases, J lost 4 bases, and 19 bases lay in between. Germline CDR1 MNHNS, CDR2 SASEGT. The CDR3 has 16 amino acids. As DNA, the CDR3 is TGTGCCAGCAGTGGTGGCGGATTTTGGGGCAGCACTGAAGCTTTCTTT. Translated, it gives CASSGGGFWGSTEAFF.

In its sample, this clone was seen once. The chain recombines TRBV2 with TRBJ1-6; D unclear. V was trimmed by 4 bases and J by 14 bases, leaving 9 bases between them. Germline V gene lookup returns CDR1 SNHLY and CDR2 FYNNEI. CDR3 size: 11 residues. For the CDR3, the DNA is TGTGCCAGCAGTGCCCAACAATCCCTCCACTTT. Protein product: CASSAQQSLHF.